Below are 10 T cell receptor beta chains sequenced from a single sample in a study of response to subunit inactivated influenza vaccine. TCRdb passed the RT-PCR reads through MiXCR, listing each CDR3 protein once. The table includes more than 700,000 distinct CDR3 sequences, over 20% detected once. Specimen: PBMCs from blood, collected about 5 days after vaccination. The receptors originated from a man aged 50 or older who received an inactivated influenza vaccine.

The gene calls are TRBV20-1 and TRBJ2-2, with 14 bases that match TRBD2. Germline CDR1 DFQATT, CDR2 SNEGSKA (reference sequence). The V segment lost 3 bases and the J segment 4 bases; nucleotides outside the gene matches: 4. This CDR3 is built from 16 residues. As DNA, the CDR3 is TGCAGTGCTAGGACTAGCGGGGGGGCCGGCACCGGGGAGCTGTTTTTT. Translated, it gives CSARTSGGAGTGELFF.

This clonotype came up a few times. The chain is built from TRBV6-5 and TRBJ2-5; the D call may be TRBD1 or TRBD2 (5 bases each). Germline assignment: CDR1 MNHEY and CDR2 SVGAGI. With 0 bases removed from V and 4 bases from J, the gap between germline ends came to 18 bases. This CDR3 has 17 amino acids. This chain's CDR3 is CASSYSIGASRRETQYF. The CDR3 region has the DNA TGTGCCAGCAGTTACTCGATTGGGGCTAGCAGGCGAGAGACCCAGTACTTC.

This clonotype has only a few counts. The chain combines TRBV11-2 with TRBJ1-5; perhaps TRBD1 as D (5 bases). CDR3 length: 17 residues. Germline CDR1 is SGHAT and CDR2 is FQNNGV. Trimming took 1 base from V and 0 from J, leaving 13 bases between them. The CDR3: CASSLGLRGGSNQPQHF. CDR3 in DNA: TGTGCCAGCAGCTTAGGTCTCCGTGGGGGTAGCAATCAGCCCCAGCATTTT.

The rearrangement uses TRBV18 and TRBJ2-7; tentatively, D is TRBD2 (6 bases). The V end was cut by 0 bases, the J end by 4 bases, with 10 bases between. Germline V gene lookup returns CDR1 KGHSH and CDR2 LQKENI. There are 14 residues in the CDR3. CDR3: CASSPPEGRYEQYF. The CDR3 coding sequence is TGTGCCAGCTCACCACCGGAGGGTAGATACGAGCAGTACTTC. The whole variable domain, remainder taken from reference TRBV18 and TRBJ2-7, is NAGVMQNPRHLVRRRGQEARLRCSPMKGHSHVYWYRQLPEEGLKFMVYLQKENIIDESGMPKERFSAEFPKEGPSILRIQQVVRGDSAAYFCASSPPEGRYEQYFGPGTRLTVT.

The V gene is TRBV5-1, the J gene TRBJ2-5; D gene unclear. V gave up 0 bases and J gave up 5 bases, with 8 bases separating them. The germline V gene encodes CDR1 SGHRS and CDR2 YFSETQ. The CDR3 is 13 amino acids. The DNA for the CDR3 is TGCGCCAGCAGCTTGGCGAGCGCCGAGACCCAGTACTTC. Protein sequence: CASSLASAETQYF.

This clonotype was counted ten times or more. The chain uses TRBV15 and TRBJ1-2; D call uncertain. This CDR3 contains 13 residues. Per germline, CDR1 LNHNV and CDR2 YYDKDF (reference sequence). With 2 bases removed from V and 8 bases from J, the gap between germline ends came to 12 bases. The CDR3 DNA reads TGTGCCACCAGCAGACAAAATTACGGGGGCTACACCTTC. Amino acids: CATSRQNYGGYTF.

The CDR3 bases are TGTGCCAGCAGTCCACACCGGGACAGGGATCGGAGGGAGCAGTTCTTC. The encoded protein is CASSPHRDRDRREQFF. The J gene is TRBJ2-1, the V gene TRBV6-2 or TRBV6-3; 9 positions match TRBD1. CDR3 length equals 16 residues. Losses at the gene ends were 5 bases for V and 10 bases for J; bases not matched to a gene: 15. Germline CDR1 MNHEY, CDR2 SVGEGT.

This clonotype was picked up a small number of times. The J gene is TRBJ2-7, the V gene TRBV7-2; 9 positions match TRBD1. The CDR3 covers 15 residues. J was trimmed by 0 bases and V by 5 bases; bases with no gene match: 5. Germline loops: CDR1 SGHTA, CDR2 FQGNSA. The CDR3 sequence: CASSGGTGSSYEQYF. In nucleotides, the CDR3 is TGTGCCAGCAGCGGCGGGACAGGGTCCTCCTACGAGCAGTACTTC.

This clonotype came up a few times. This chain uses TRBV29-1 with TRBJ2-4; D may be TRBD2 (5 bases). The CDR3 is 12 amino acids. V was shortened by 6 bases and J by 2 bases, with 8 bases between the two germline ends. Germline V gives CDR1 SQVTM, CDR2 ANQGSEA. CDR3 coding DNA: TGCAGCGTACGGGATCCCAAAAACATTCAGTACTTC. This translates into CSVRDPKNIQYF.

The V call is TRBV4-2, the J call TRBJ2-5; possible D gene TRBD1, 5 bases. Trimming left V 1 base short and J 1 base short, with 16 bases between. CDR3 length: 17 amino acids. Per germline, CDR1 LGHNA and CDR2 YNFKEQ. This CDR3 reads CASSQGLQGEGQETQYF. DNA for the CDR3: TGTGCCAGCAGCCAAGGACTCCAGGGTGAAGGCCAAGAGACCCAGTACTTC.